This T cell receptor beta chain was observed in a study of radiotherapy plus CTLA-4 blockade in lung cancer. V gave up 4 bases and J gave up 0 bases; unmatched junction bases: 12. Germline loops: CDR1 SGDLS, CDR2 YYNGEE. This CDR3 is 17 amino acids long. The protocol was immunoSEQ multiplex PCR, while the TCRdb copy is restricted to in-frame clones and leaves out a portion. The profile covers 20,000 to 25,000 clones, with 65% to 85% appearing a single time and around 3.5% taken by the ten largest. This clonotype originated in a human donor with non-small cell lung cancer who had stable disease on radiotherapy plus ipilimumab. Here the sequenced sample was peripheral blood, taken from a patient treated with radiotherapy plus ipilimumab. V and J are TRBV9 and TRBJ2-7; 8 bases align to TRBD2. CDR3: CASSFRSVAGLSYEQYF. The CDR3, as DNA: TGTGCCAGCAGCTTCCGAAGCGTAGCGGGGCTCTCCTACGAGCAGTACTTC.